Each of the 6 T cell receptor beta chains below was sequenced from the same sample in a study of T cell changes during pregnancy in multiple sclerosis. Clones were read by immunoSEQ multiplex PCR, and TCRdb kept only the in-frame ones, dropping some. The repertoire holds 36,000 or so clones, with 75% to 90% as singletons. The sample here was CD8+ T cells from peripheral blood mononuclear cells, taken in the third trimester of pregnancy. All receptors come from a female donor with multiple sclerosis, enrolled in a pregnancy study.

This clone was found once. This chain uses TRBV19 with TRBJ2-1, with TRBD2 matching over 13 bases. V was pared by 5 bases and J by 4 bases, with 17 bases of the junction left unmatched. Germline V gene sequence: CDR1 LNHDA, CDR2 SQIVND (reference sequence). The CDR3 sequence is 20 residues long. The CDR3 sequence is CASSAIVPGLAGRFYNEQFF. In nucleotides, the CDR3 is TGTGCCAGTAGTGCGATTGTTCCGGGACTAGCGGGAAGGTTTTACAATGAGCAGTTCTTC.

The rearrangement links TRBV5-4 to TRBJ2-1; 7 nucleotides align to TRBD1. This CDR3 is built from 12 residues. Germline CDR1 and CDR2: SGHNT and YYREEE (reference sequence). J was trimmed by 4 bases and V by 9 bases; bases with no gene match: 4. The CDR3 spells CATQTGYNEQFF. The CDR3 nucleotides are TGTGCCACTCAGACAGGGTACAATGAGCAGTTCTTC.

V usage is TRBV21-1 and J usage is TRBJ2-5; no check of the table's D call, TRBD2, against the DNA was made. TRBV21-1 counts as a pseudogene. The CDR3 has 18 amino acids. The CDR3 DNA is TGTGCCAGCAGCAAAGAGGGTGCTAGCGGACAATTCCAAGAGACCCAGTACTTC. This translates into CASSKEGASGQFQETQYF.

The chain joins TRBV6-6 to TRBJ1-1, with a possible D match to TRBD1 (6 bases). The CDR3 covers 11 residues. Germline CDR1 is MNHNY and CDR2 is SVGAGI (reference sequence). Trimming stripped 10 bases from V and 4 bases from J, with 10 bases between. The CDR3 coding sequence is TGTGCCACTGAGACAGGCACTGAAGCTTTCTTT. As protein: CATETGTEAFF.

The chain recombines TRBV12-5 with TRBJ1-1; 7 bases fit TRBD1. Unmatched junction bases numbered 10, after V lost 0 bases and J lost 6 bases. There are 16 residues in the CDR3. Germline V gene sequence: CDR1 LGHNT, CDR2 FRNRAP. DNA for the CDR3: TGTGCTAGTGGTTTGGTACTGACAGGGTCGGATCCTGAAGCTTTCTTT. Encoded protein: CASGLVLTGSDPEAFF.

The DNA of the CDR3 is TGTGCCAGCAGTGGAGAACAGGGGGAAAATGGCTACACCTTC. Amino acids: CASSGEQGENGYTF. V is TRBV6-6 and J is TRBJ1-2, with 8 bases lining up with TRBD1. Looked up from germline, CDR1 is MNHNY and CDR2 is SVGAGI (reference sequence). J gave up 6 bases and V 5 bases, and 8 bases lay outside the gene matches. This CDR3 has 14 amino acids.